The 18 T cell receptor beta chains below all came from one sample that was sequenced in a study of T cell responses to AZD1222 COVID-19 vaccine. Produced via immunoSEQ multiplex PCR; TCRdb's table is partial and in-frame only. Among more than 95,000 clones listed, less than 95% were seen once. The input for sequencing was peripheral blood, taken on day 0 of MenACWY control vaccination. Receptor source: an adult in good health.

This rearrangement joins TRBV19 to TRBJ1-4; D might be TRBD1 (6 bases). Trimming cost V 10 bases and J 6 bases, with 15 bases left between them. The CDR3 has 13 amino acids. Germline CDR1 LNHDA, CDR2 SQIVND (reference sequence). The CDR3 region is CATRDIRDEKLFF. The CDR3 DNA sequence: TGTGCCACGAGGGACATTCGGGATGAAAAACTGTTTTTT.

The chain employs TRBV6-5 and TRBJ2-1; D is perhaps TRBD2 (6 bases). Germline V CDR1 and CDR2: MNHEY, SVGAGI. The length of the CDR3 is 15 residues. With 6 bases removed from V and 7 bases from J, the gap between germline ends came to 19 bases. In nucleotides, the CDR3 is TGTGCCAGCAGCCGCCAGGACGTGGGAGGTAATGAGCAGTTCTTC. It is translated as CASSRQDVGGNEQFF.

The chain recombines TRBV2 with TRBJ2-5; D is uncertain. Germline CDR1 reads SNHLY; CDR2 reads FYNNEI. V was pared by 5 bases and J by 5 bases, with 18 bases between. The CDR3 is 15 residues long. CDR3 DNA: TGTGCCAGCAGTACCCCCCCCCTAGTCCGGGAGACCCAGTACTTC. Translating it yields CASSTPPLVRETQYF.

This clone has a handful of counts. The chain employs TRBV18 and TRBJ1-2; no firm D call. This CDR3 comprises 15 residues. The V and J ends lost 1 base and 5 bases respectively, with 14 bases between them. Germline V gene lookup returns CDR1 KGHSH and CDR2 LQKENI. For the CDR3, the DNA is TGTGCCAGCTCACCACTGGGAAATCTGGGGTATGGCTACACCTTC. This sequence encodes CASSPLGNLGYGYTF.

The V call is TRBV2, the J call TRBJ2-2; a possible D gene is TRBD2 (5 bases). V was clipped by 4 bases and J by 0 bases, with 9 bases between them. The CDR3 extends over 15 amino acids. Germline lookup yields CDR1 SNHLY and CDR2 FYNNEI. The CDR3 reads CASSGPGSNTGELFF. CDR3 in DNA: TGTGCCAGCAGTGGACCGGGGTCGAACACCGGGGAGCTGTTTTTT.

This clone is medium-sized in the sample. The rearrangement links TRBV28 to TRBJ2-2; weak D call: TRBD1 (6 bases). There are 17 residues in the CDR3. The V and J ends lost 3 bases and 4 bases respectively, with 18 bases between them. In germline, CDR1 is MDHEN, CDR2 SYDVKM. CDR3 amino acids: CASSLRIVTGLTGELFF. The CDR3 DNA sequence: TGTGCCAGCAGTTTGCGGATCGTCACAGGGCTCACCGGGGAGCTGTTTTTT. Using reference TRBV28 and TRBJ2-2 for the parts outside the CDR3, the full variable domain is DVKVTQSSRYLVKRTGEKVFLECVQDMDHENMFWYRQDPGLGLRLIYFSYDVKMKEKGDIPEGYSVSREKKERFSLILESASTNQTSMYLCASSLRIVTGLTGELFFGEGSRLTVL.

This clone was seen just once. The chain joins TRBV19 to TRBJ1-6; TRBD1 might be the D (6 bases). The CDR3 has 15 amino acids. Deletions cut 4 bases from V and 3 bases from J, with 10 bases between. CDR1 and CDR2 from the germline V gene are LNHDA and SQIVND (reference sequence). CDR3 coding DNA: TGTGCCAGTAGTAGCCGGGACAACTATAATTCACCCCTCCACTTT. Translated, it gives CASSSRDNYNSPLHF.

There are a few counts of this clone. V is TRBV4-1 and J is TRBJ2-3; D not resolved. Germline V lookup: CDR1 MGHRA, CDR2 YSYEKL. Trimming removed 4 bases at V and 6 bases at J, with 11 bases between. The CDR3 contains 13 residues. As DNA, the CDR3 is TGCGCCAGCAGCCCCCGCCAGACGGATACGCAGTATTTT. This gives the protein CASSPRQTDTQYF.

The V and J genes are TRBV4-1 and TRBJ2-2; D is ambiguous. Germline lookup yields CDR1 MGHRA and CDR2 YSYEKL. The CDR3 contains 15 residues. The germline V and J ends were trimmed by 3 bases and 1 base, with 9 bases remaining between them. The CDR3 here is CASSHAKGNTGELFF. Written as DNA, the CDR3 is TGCGCCAGCAGCCATGCTAAGGGGAACACCGGGGAGCTGTTTTTT.

This chain uses TRBV6-2 or TRBV6-3 with TRBJ2-7; D ambiguous. CDR3 length: 15 amino acids. Trimming removed 2 bases from V and 5 bases from J, with 16 bases in between. The V gene's germline CDR1 is MNHEY and CDR2 SVGEGT. The CDR3: CASSYGVLSSHEQYV. CDR3 sequence (DNA): TGTGCCAGCAGTTACGGTGTTTTGTCCTCGCACGAGCAGTACGTC.

The chain links TRBV5-8 to TRBJ2-4, with D unclear. Trimming removed 5 bases from V and 1 base from J, with 13 bases in between. The germline V gene has CDR1 SGHTS and CDR2 YDEGEE. There are 15 residues in the CDR3. CDR3 in DNA: TGTGCCAGCAGTCTGGTCGACTTCGCCAAAAACATTCAGTACTTC. Protein sequence: CASSLVDFAKNIQYF.

V and J are TRBV5-1 and TRBJ2-3; D possibly corresponds to TRBD1 (5 bases). Trimming stripped 3 bases from V and 4 bases from J, with 12 bases between. Germline V gene sequence: CDR1 SGHRS, CDR2 YFSETQ. The CDR3 totals 14 residues. The CDR3 DNA follows: TGCGCCAGCAGCTCGGTGGGGCGGTCAGATACGCAGTATTTT. Protein: CASSSVGRSDTQYF.

V gene TRBV10-3 combines with J gene TRBJ2-7; D remains ambiguous. Germline CDR1 ENHRY, CDR2 SYGVKD. The CDR3 length is 13 residues. V lost 11 bases, J lost 1 base, and 15 bases lay in between. DNA of the CDR3: TGTGCCTCCGCAGCAATACCATCCTACGAGCAGTACTTC. Its protein product is CASAAIPSYEQYF.

The rearrangement links TRBV27 to TRBJ1-2, with D perhaps matching TRBD1 (6 bases). Trimming removed 10 bases from V and 6 bases from J, with 12 bases in between. This CDR3 has 11 residues. Germline loops: CDR1 MNHEY, CDR2 SMNVEV (reference sequence). The CDR3 nucleotides are TGTGCCACAAAAGGGGGGGATGGCTACACCTTC. Protein: CATKGGDGYTF.

Only a few counts were recorded for this clone. V gene TRBV28 combines with J gene TRBJ1-3; TRBD1 might be the D (5 bases). Germline CDR1 MDHEN, CDR2 SYDVKM. The CDR3 totals 21 residues. Deletions cut 5 bases from V and 0 bases from J, with 29 bases between. The CDR3 spells CASSPVWGVANFLFSGNTIYF. The CDR3 DNA is TGTGCCAGCAGTCCTGTCTGGGGGGTCGCGAACTTCCTTTTCTCTGGAAACACCATATATTTT.

The chain couples TRBV19 to TRBJ1-1, with D perhaps matching TRBD1 (6 bases). Trimming removed 6 bases at V and 4 bases at J, with 18 bases between. The CDR3 has 15 residues. Germline V gene data show CDR1 as LNHDA and CDR2 as SQIVND (reference sequence). The CDR3 bases are TGTGCCAGTAGCTTCCCGGAGGGGGGGAGCACTGAAGCTTTCTTT. This sequence encodes CASSFPEGGSTEAFF.

This clone was observed once. The J gene is TRBJ2-3, the V gene TRBV4-1; D ambiguous. V lost 4 bases, J lost 0 bases, and 8 bases lay in between. Germline CDR1 is MGHRA and CDR2 is YSYEKL. The CDR3 is 14 residues long. This chain's CDR3 is CASSLGPSTDTQYF. CDR3 coding DNA: TGCGCCAGCAGCCTGGGCCCGAGCACAGATACGCAGTATTTT.

V is TRBV19 and J is TRBJ2-1, with 9 bases matching TRBD2. The V gene's germline CDR1 is LNHDA and CDR2 SQIVND (reference sequence). This CDR3 has 19 residues. V gave up 6 bases and J gave up 1 base; unmatched junction bases: 16. DNA for the CDR3: TGTGCCAGTAGCCATCCTTTTGGGCGGGAGGGCCTTTCCTACAATGAGCAGTTCTTC. It encodes CASSHPFGREGLSYNEQFF.